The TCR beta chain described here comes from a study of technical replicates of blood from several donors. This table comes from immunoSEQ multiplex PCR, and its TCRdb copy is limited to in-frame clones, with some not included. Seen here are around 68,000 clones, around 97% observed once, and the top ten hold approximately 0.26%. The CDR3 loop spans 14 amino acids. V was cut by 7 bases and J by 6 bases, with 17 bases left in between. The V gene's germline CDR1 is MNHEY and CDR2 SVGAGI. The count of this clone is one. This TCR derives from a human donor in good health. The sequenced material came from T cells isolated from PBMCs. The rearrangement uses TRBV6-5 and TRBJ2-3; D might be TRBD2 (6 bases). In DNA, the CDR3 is TGTGCCAGCAAGGATGTCGGGAGCGCTGATACGCAGTATTTT. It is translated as CASKDVGSADTQYF.